This entry lists 4 T cell receptor beta chains sequenced from one sample in a study of OX40 agonist ivuxolimab in advanced cancers. The repertoire was sequenced with immunoSEQ multiplex PCR; TCRdb's copy has only in-frame clones and lacks some. This sample has about 58,000 clones; about 86% occur once, and the top ten carry 0.8% to 1%. The sequenced sample was CD4+ or CD8+ T cells sorted from blood, obtained in a trial of the OX40 agonist ivuxolimab. The receptors come from an adult with an advanced solid tumor such as melanoma, head and neck, liver or kidney cancer.

The V gene is TRBV6-1, the J gene TRBJ1-5; 7 bases are shared with TRBD1. CDR1 and CDR2 from the germline V gene are MNHNS and SASEGT. CDR3 length: 15 amino acids. Germline trimming cut 7 bases from V and 6 bases from J; bases unmatched to any gene: 12. The CDR3 DNA is TGTGCCAGCACCCGCTCGACAGGGCTGCGTCAGCCCCAGCATTTT. This encodes CASTRSTGLRQPQHF.

The genes are TRBV7-8 and TRBJ1-5; D not resolved. The length of the CDR3 is 16 residues. Trimming removed 5 bases at V and 0 bases at J, with 14 bases between. The germline V gene has CDR1 SGHVS and CDR2 FQNEAQ. This chain's CDR3 is CASSQSYWDSNQPQHF. CDR3 coding DNA: TGTGCCAGCAGCCAGAGCTATTGGGATAGCAATCAGCCCCAGCATTTT.

The chain couples TRBV28 to TRBJ2-2; D call uncertain. Deletions cut 3 bases from V and 1 base from J, with 6 bases between. Looked up from germline, CDR1 is MDHEN and CDR2 is SYDVKM. The CDR3 is 14 amino acids. This chain's CDR3 is CASSFRRNTGELFF. The DNA for the CDR3 is TGTGCCAGCAGTTTTCGACGGAACACCGGGGAGCTGTTTTTT.

The J gene is TRBJ1-3, the V gene TRBV18, with D possibly matching TRBD1 (6 bases). The CDR3 totals 16 residues. V was trimmed by 3 bases and J by 0 bases, leaving 12 bases between them. Germline CDR1 and CDR2: KGHSH and LQKENI. As DNA, the CDR3 is TGTGCCAGCTCACCGGGGACACCTCGCTCTGGAAACACCATATATTTT. It codes for CASSPGTPRSGNTIYF.